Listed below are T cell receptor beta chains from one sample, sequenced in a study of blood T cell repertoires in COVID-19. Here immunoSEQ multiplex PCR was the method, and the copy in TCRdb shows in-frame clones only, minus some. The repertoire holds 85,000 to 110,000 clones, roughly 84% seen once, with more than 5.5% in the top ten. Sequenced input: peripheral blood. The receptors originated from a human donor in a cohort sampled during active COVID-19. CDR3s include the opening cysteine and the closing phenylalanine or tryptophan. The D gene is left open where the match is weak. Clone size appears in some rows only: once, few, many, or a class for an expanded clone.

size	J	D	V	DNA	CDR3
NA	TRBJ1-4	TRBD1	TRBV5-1	TGCGCCAGCAGCTTAGGGACAGGGTGGACTAATGAAAAACTGTTTTTT	CASSLGTGWTNEKLFF
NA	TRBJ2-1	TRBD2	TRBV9	TGTGCCAGCAGCTCGGCGGGGGGGCCGAGAAATGAGCAGTTCTTC	CASSSAGGPRNEQFF
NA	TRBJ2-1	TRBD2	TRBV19	TGTGCCAGTAGTGTTAGCGGGAGCTCCTACAATGAGCAGTTCTTC	CASSVSGSSYNEQFF
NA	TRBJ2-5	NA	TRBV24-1	TGTGCCACCAGTGATTTGGCGACAGGTGCCCTAGAAGAGACCCAGTACTTC	CATSDLATGALEETQYF
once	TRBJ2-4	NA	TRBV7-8	TGTGCCAGCAGCGTAACAGGGGGGGTAGGAAACATTCAGTACTTC	CASSVTGGVGNIQYF
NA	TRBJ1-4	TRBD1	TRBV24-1	TGTGCCACTTCGACAGGGGAAAAACTGTTTTTT	CATSTGEKLFF
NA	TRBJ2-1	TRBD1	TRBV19	TGTGCCAGTAGTATAGGACAGGGGCCCGTCAATGAGCAGTTCTTC	CASSIGQGPVNEQFF
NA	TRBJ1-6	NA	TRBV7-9	TGTGCCAGCAGCTTAGGTCGGCAGGGGTTTCGCTCACCCCTCCACTTT	CASSLGRQGFRSPLHF
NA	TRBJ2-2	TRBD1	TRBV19	TGTGCCAGTAGAAACACCGGGACAGGGACTTGGGGGGAGCTGTTTTTT	CASRNTGTGTWGELFF
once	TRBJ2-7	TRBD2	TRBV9	TGTGCCAGCAGCGCCTATACGGGACTAGCGGGTAACGAGCAGTACTTC	CASSAYTGLAGNEQYF
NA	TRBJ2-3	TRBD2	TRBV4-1	TGCGCCAGCAGCCAGAAAGCCGGGACTAGCGGACATACTACAGATACGCAGTATTTT	CASSQKAGTSGHTTDTQYF
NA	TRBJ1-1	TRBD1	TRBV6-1	TGTGCCAGCAGTGAAGACAGGGGGCCTTTCTTT	CASSEDRGPFF